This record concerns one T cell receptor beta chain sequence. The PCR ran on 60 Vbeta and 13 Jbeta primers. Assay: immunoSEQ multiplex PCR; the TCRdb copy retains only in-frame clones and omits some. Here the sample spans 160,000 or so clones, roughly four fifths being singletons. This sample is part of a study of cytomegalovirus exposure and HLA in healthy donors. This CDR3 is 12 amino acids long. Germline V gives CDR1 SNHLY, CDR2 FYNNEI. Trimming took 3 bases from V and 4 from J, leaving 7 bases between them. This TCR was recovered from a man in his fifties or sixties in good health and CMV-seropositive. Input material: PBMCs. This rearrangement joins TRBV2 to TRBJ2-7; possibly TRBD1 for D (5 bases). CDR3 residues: CASSEDTYEQYF. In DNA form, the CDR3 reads TGTGCCAGCAGTGAGGACACTTACGAGCAGTACTTC.